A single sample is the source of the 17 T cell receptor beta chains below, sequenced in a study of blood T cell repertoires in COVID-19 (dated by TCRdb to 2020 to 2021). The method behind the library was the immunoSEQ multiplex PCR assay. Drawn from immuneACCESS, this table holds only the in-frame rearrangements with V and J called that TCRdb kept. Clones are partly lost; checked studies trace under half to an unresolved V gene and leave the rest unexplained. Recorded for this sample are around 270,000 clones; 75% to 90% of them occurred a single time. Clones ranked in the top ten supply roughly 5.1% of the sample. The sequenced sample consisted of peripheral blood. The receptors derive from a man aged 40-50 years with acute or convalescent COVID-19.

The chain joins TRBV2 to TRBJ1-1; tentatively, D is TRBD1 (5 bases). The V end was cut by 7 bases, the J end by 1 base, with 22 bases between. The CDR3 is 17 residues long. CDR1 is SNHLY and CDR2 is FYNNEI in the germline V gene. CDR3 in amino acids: CASTAGRNPGSNTEAFF. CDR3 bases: TGTGCCAGCACTGCGGGACGGAACCCAGGTTCGAACACTGAAGCTTTCTTT.

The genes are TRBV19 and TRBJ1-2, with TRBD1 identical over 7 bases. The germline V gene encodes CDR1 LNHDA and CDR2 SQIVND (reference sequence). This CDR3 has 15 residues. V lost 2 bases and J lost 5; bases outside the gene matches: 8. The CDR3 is CASSIFPSGGYGYTF. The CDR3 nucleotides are TGTGCCAGTAGTATATTCCCCTCAGGGGGGTATGGCTACACCTTC.

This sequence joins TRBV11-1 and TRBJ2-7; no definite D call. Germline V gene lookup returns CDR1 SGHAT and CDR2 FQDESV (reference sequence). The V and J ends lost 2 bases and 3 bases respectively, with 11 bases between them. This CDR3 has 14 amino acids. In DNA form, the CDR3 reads TGTGCCAGCAGCTTAAGAGGCAATTACTACGAGCAGTACTTC. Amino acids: CASSLRGNYYEQYF.

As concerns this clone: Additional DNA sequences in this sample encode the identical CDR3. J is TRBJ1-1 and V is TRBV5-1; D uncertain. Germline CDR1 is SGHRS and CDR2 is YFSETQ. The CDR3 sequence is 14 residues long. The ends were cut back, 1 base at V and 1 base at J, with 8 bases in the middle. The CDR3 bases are TGCGCCAGCAGCTTGCTAGGCGGGAACACTGAAGCTTTCTTT. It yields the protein CASSLLGGNTEAFF.

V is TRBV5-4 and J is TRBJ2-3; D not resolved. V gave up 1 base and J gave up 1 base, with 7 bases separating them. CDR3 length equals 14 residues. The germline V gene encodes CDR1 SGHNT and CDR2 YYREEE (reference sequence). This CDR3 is CASSLYSGTDTQYF. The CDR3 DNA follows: TGTGCCAGCAGCTTGTATTCCGGCACAGATACGCAGTATTTT.

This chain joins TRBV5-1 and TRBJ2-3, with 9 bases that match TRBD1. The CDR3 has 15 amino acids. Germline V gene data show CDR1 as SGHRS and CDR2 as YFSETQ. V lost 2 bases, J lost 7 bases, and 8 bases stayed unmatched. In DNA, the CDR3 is TGCGCCAGCAGCTTCGGACAGGGGCCCACGAATACGCAGTATTTT. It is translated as CASSFGQGPTNTQYF.

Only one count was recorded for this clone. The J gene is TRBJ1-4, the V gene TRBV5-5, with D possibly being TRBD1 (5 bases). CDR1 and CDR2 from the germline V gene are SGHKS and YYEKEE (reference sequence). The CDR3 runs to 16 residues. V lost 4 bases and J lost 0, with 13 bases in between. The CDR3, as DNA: TGTGCCAGCAGCCCGGGGGACGTATCAACTAATGAAAAACTGTTTTTT. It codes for CASSPGDVSTNEKLFF.

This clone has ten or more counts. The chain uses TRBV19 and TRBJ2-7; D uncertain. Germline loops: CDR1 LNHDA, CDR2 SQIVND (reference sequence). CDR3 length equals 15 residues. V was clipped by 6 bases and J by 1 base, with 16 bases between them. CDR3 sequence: CASRPGSRLSYEQYF. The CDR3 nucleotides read TGTGCCAGTAGGCCCGGGTCTCGTTTATCCTACGAGCAGTACTTC.

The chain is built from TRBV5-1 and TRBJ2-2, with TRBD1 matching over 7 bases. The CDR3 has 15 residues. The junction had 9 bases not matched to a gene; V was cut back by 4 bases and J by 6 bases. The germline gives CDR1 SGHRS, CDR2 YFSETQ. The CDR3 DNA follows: TGCGCCAGCAGCGCGTTGACAGGGTGGTCCGGGGAGCTGTTTTTT. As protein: CASSALTGWSGELFF. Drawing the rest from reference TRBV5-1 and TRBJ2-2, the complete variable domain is KAGVTQTPRYLIKTRGQQVTLSCSPISGHRSVSWYQQTPGQGLQFLFEYFSETQRNKGNFPGRFSGRQFSNSRSEMNVSTLELGDSALYLCASSALTGWSGELFFGEGSRLTVL.

This chain's CDR3 is CASSSGTGMTEAFF. The CDR3 region has the DNA TGTGCCAGCAGCTCCGGGACAGGGATGACTGAAGCTTTCTTT. This sequence joins TRBV11-3 and TRBJ1-1; 9 bases align to TRBD1. Germline values: CDR1 SGHNT, CDR2 YENEEA. J lost 5 bases, V lost 4 bases, and 5 bases had no gene match. This CDR3 spans 14 amino acids.

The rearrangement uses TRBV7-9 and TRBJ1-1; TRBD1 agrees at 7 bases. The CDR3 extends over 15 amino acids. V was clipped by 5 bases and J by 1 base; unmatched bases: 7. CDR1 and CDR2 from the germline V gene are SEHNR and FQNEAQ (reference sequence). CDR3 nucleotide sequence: TGTGCCAGCAGCATGGGACAGACAGGGAACACTGAAGCTTTCTTT. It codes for CASSMGQTGNTEAFF.

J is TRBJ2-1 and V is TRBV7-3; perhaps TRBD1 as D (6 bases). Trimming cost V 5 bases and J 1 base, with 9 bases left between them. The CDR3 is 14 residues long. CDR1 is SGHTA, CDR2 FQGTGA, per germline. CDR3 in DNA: TGTGCCAGCAGCCCGGGACATTCCTACAATGAGCAGTTCTTC. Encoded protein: CASSPGHSYNEQFF.

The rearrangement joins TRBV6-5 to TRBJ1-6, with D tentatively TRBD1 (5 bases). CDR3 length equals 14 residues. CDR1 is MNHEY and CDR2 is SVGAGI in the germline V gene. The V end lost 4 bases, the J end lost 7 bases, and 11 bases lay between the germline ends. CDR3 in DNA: TGTGCCAGCAGTTCCCAGGGCGTCAATTCACCCCTCCACTTT. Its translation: CASSSQGVNSPLHF.

The CDR3 protein is CASSVGGLLNYGYTF. The CDR3 bases are TGTGCCAGCAGCGTAGGTGGCCTCCTGAACTATGGCTACACCTTC. The chain uses TRBV9 and TRBJ1-2; D remains unclear. The V end was cut by 0 bases, the J end by 2 bases, with 11 bases between. CDR3 length equals 15 residues. Germline assignment: CDR1 SGDLS and CDR2 YYNGEE. The full variable domain, rest sourced from reference TRBV9 and TRBJ1-2, is DSGVTQTPKHLITATGQRVTLRCSPRSGDLSVYWYQQSLDQGLQFLIQYYNGEERAKGNILERFSAQQFPDLHSELNLSSLELGDSALYFCASSVGGLLNYGYTFGSGTRLTVV.

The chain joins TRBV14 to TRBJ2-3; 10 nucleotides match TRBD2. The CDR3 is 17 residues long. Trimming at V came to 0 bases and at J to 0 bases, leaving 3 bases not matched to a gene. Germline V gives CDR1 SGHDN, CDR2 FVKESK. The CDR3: CASSQDLAGVSTDTQYF. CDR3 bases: TGTGCCAGCAGCCAAGACCTAGCGGGGGTGAGCACAGATACGCAGTATTTT.

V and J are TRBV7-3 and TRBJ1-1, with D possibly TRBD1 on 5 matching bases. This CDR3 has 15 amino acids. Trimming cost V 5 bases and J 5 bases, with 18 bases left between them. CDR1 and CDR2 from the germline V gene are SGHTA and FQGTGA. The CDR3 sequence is CASSPGGWEGTEAFF. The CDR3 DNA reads TGTGCCAGCAGCCCCGGGGGGTGGGAAGGGACTGAAGCTTTCTTT.

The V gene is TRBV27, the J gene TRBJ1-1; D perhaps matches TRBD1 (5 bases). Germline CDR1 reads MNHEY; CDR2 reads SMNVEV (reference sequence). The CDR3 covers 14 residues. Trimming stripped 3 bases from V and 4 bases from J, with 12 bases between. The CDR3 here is CASSFKGFGTEAFF. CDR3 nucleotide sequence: TGTGCCAGCAGTTTTAAGGGGTTTGGCACTGAAGCTTTCTTT.